This T cell receptor beta chain was captured by sequencing in a study of blood T cell repertoires in COVID-19. Study-level information: The origin of the acute and convalescent COVID-19 samples was the United States, Italy and Spain.

V was cut by 4 bases and J by 6 bases, with 9 bases left in between. The CDR3 consists of 12 residues. In germline, CDR1 is LGHDT, CDR2 YNNKEL (reference sequence). Methods used by the authors: Cell counts per sample came from amplifying reference gene primers. The repertoire was sequenced with immunoSEQ multiplex PCR; TCRdb's copy has only in-frame clones and lacks some. The V and J calls and clone size come from that table; D and trimming were worked out from the DNA. Counted here are around 300,000 clones, around 89% occurring once; the ten biggest clones make up approximately 4.5%. The study drew participants aged about 18 to 89 years from about two dozen US areas. Each participant's cohort was designated according to participant-reported clinical history.

Material: PBMCs or T cells enriched from blood (not recorded which). This chain links TRBV3-1 (or the pseudogene TRBV3-2) with TRBJ2-5; the D gene is possibly TRBD2 (5 bases). The clonotype comes from a young woman with acute COVID-19. The CDR3 sequence: CASSLRDQTQYF. Written as DNA, the CDR3 is TGTGCCAGCAGCCTGAGGGATCAGACCCAGTACTTC.